Below are 16 T cell receptor beta chains sequenced from a single sample in a study of vaccination and CD4 T cells after COVID-19. Antigen specificity for these receptors is unknown. Time point defined: late sampling 161 to 241 days after vaccination in a few convalescent patients. Treatment: approximately nine-day PBMC culture with coronavirus spike peptide pools or control peptides (ViraFEST assay). The Oncomine TCR Beta short-read assay was applied to DNA of cultured CD4+ T cells. TCRdb ran MiXCR on the PCR reads and lists one entry per CDR3 protein. The table includes 15,000 to 20,000 distinct CDR3 sequences, over 40% detected once. Sequences were derived from CD4+ T cells from blood, cultured in vitro, sampled about 7 months after SARS-CoV-2 vaccination. The receptors were gathered from a human donor who had recovered from COVID-19.

This clonotype was counted a few times. The chain uses TRBV6-2 or TRBV6-3 and TRBJ1-5; maybe TRBD1 (6 bases). With 6 bases removed from V and 4 bases from J, the gap between germline ends came to 13 bases. Germline V lookup: CDR1 MNHEY, CDR2 SVGEGT. This CDR3 comprises 14 residues. The CDR3 protein is CASRVQGGNQPQHF. The DNA of the CDR3 is TGTGCCAGCAGGGTACAGGGTGGAAATCAGCCCCAGCATTTT.

This clonotype has just a few counts. The chain uses TRBV15 and TRBJ2-7; D remains ambiguous. Trimming cost V 4 bases and J 0 bases, with 7 bases left between them. The germline V gene encodes CDR1 LNHNV and CDR2 YYDKDF (reference sequence). The CDR3 consists of 13 residues. In DNA, the CDR3 is TGTGCCACCAGCATAGGGCACTCCTACGAGCAGTACTTC. Encoded protein: CATSIGHSYEQYF. The full variable domain, in which reference TRBV15 and TRBJ2-7 provide the parts outside the CDR3, is DAMVIQNPRYQVTQFGKPVTLSCSQTLNHNVMYWYQQKSSQAPKLLFHYYDKDFNNEADTPDNFQSRRPNTSFCFLDIRSPGLGDTAMYLCATSIGHSYEQYFGPGTRLTVT.

Details on this clonotype: One junction end does not reproduce the germline sequence, and a read error may be involved. The chain is built from TRBV6-1 and TRBJ1-1; D gene ambiguous. The CDR3 totals 15 residues. Germline values: CDR1 MNHNS, CDR2 SASEGT. The CDR3 loop is CASSLRLALNTEASF. In DNA, the CDR3 is TGTGCCAGCAGCCTCCGTTTGGCCCTAAACACTGAAGCTTCCTTT.

This clonotype was picked up a small number of times. CDR3 in amino acids: CASSLLRDSYEQYF. In DNA form, the CDR3 reads TGCGCCAGCAGCTTGTTGCGGGACTCCTACGAGCAGTACTTC. V is TRBV5-1 and J is TRBJ2-7; TRBD2 might be the D (6 bases). The CDR3 loop spans 14 amino acids. The germline V gene encodes CDR1 SGHRS and CDR2 YFSETQ. V was shortened by 1 base and J by 0 bases, with 8 bases between the two germline ends.

The chain is built from TRBV5-8 and TRBJ2-5; 11 nucleotides line up with TRBD2. The junction had 7 bases not matched to a gene; V was cut back by 2 bases and J by 1 base. CDR3 length: 17 amino acids. Germline loops: CDR1 SGHTS, CDR2 YDEGEE. CDR3 bases: TGTGCCAGCAGCTTTGGGACTAGCGGTCAGGGCCAAGAGACCCAGTACTTC. Its translation is CASSFGTSGQGQETQYF.

This clonotype was observed a few times. The CDR3 is CATSRDRTDNSPLHF. The DNA for the CDR3 is TGTGCCACCAGCAGAGATCGCACAGATAATTCACCCCTCCACTTT. This rearrangement joins TRBV15 to TRBJ1-6; D unclear. Germline V gene lookup returns CDR1 LNHNV and CDR2 YYDKDF (reference sequence). The CDR3 loop spans 15 amino acids. V was shortened by 0 bases and J by 5 bases, with 8 bases between the two germline ends.

The rearrangement uses TRBV20-1 and TRBJ2-2, with D possibly TRBD2 on 5 matching bases. The V gene lost 1 base and the J gene lost 6 bases, with 9 bases spanning the gap. The CDR3 length is 13 residues. CDR1 DFQATT and CDR2 SNEGSKA come from the germline V gene (reference sequence). The CDR3 region has the DNA TGCAGTGCTAGAGGGCGGGCTTCCGGGGAGCTGTTTTTT. Its translation is CSARGRASGELFF.

This clonotype has only a few counts. The chain has TRBV7-2 and TRBJ1-5, with D unclear. The CDR3 covers 12 residues. V lost 5 bases and J lost 5, with 7 bases in between. CDR1 and CDR2 (germline): SGHTA, FQGNSA. The CDR3 DNA reads as TGTGCCAGCAGCATTGGAGATCAGCCCCAGCATTTT. Its protein is CASSIGDQPQHF. Full variable domain (rest looked up from reference TRBV7-2 and TRBJ1-5): GAGVSQSPSNKVTEKGKDVELRCDPISGHTALYWYRQSLGQGLEFLIYFQGNSAPDKSGLPSDRFSAERTGGSVSTLTIQRTQQEDSAVYLCASSIGDQPQHFGDGTRLSIL.

This chain connects TRBV6-1 to TRBJ2-5; D gene unclear. Germline lookup yields CDR1 MNHNS and CDR2 SASEGT. The CDR3 contains 13 residues. V was trimmed by 7 bases and J by 0 bases, leaving 9 bases between them. CDR3 region: CASILGNQETQYF. CDR3 sequence (DNA): TGTGCCAGCATATTAGGAAACCAAGAGACCCAGTACTTC.

The chain employs TRBV7-2 and TRBJ1-1; perhaps TRBD1 as D (5 bases). V lost 5 bases, J lost 4 bases, and 20 bases lay in between. The CDR3 consists of 16 residues. Germline assignment: CDR1 SGHTA and CDR2 FQGNSA. CDR3 in DNA: TGTGCCAGCAGCCCTATGGACGGGGGGTACGCCACTGAAGCTTTCTTT. Its translation is CASSPMDGGYATEAFF.

Only a few counts were recorded for this clonotype. This chain links TRBV6-2 or TRBV6-3 with TRBJ1-5, with unresolved D. The CDR3 consists of 12 residues. CDR1 MNHEY and CDR2 SVGEGT come from the germline V gene. Between the trimmed V and J ends, which lost 2 bases and 6 bases, there was a span of 5 bases. CDR3 in amino acids: CASSYVSQPQHF. In nucleotides, the CDR3 is TGTGCCAGCAGTTACGTATCTCAGCCCCAGCATTTT.

V and J are TRBV6-5 and TRBJ1-2; a possible D gene is TRBD1 (6 bases). This CDR3 has 14 residues. V lost 0 bases, J lost 9 bases, and 14 bases lay in between. Germline V gene sequence: CDR1 MNHEY, CDR2 SVGAGI. CDR3 amino acids: CASSYSRRGDRYTF. CDR3 in DNA: TGTGCCAGCAGTTACTCGCGAAGGGGGGATCGCTACACCTTC.

Within the sample, this clonotype is large (0.1 to 1%). The rearrangement joins TRBV15 to TRBJ1-5; TRBD1 is a possible D gene (5 bases). V dropped 3 bases and J dropped 6 bases, with 12 bases sitting between them. Germline V CDR1 and CDR2: LNHNV, YYDKDF (reference sequence). This CDR3 is built from 14 residues. CDR3 amino acids: CATSSRQIGQPQHF. DNA for the CDR3: TGTGCCACCAGCAGTAGACAGATCGGTCAGCCCCAGCATTTT.

In regard to this clonotype: Possible read error: a much larger clone is one base away. The rearrangement uses TRBV19 and TRBJ1-2; tentative D call: TRBD1 (5 bases). The length of the CDR3 is 13 residues. CDR1 is LNHDA and CDR2 is SQIVND in the germline V gene (reference sequence). CDR3 sequence (DNA): TGTGCCAGTAGTATCCATGGGGACTATGGCTACATCTTC. Translating gives CASSIHGDYGYIF.

This clonotype has a handful of counts. V gene TRBV7-2 combines with J gene TRBJ2-7, with D unclear. Trimming took 4 bases from V and 3 from J, leaving 4 bases between them. The CDR3 runs to 11 residues. In germline, CDR1 is SGHTA, CDR2 FQGNSA. For the CDR3, the DNA is TGTGCCAGCAGCTCTTACTACGAGCAGTACTTC. Its protein product is CASSSYYEQYF.

This clonotype has just a few counts. Relative to the germline gene, one junction end is altered; a read error may explain this. This chain uses TRBV7-7 with TRBJ2-3; 8 bases match TRBD2. The CDR3 contains 14 residues. Germline values: CDR1 SSHAT, CDR2 FNYEAQ (reference sequence). The CDR3 region has the DNA TGTGCTAGCAGCTTCCTCGGGAGGGTAGATACGCAGTATTTT. The encoded protein is CASSFLGRVDTQYF.